The 10 T cell receptor beta chains below all came from one sample that was sequenced in a study of blood T cell repertoires in COVID-19. The protocol was immunoSEQ multiplex PCR, while the TCRdb copy is restricted to in-frame clones and leaves out a portion. The sample has some 460,000 clones; about 90% are singletons. Material for sequencing was PBMCs or T cells enriched from blood (not recorded which). The receptor source for this set is a woman in her late teens or twenties who had recovered from COVID-19.

Remarks on this clone: Other DNA sequences in the same sample also yield this CDR3. The chain employs TRBV6-5 and TRBJ1-6, with TRBD1 as a possible D gene (6 bases). This CDR3 region has 14 residues. The V end lost 0 bases, the J end lost 7 bases, and 7 bases lay between the germline ends. CDR1 and CDR2 (germline): MNHEY, SVGAGI. The CDR3 sequence: CASSYSGGNSPLHF. The CDR3 DNA sequence: TGTGCCAGCAGTTACTCAGGGGGAAATTCACCCCTCCACTTT.

This clone was recorded only once. The chain combines TRBV7-2 with TRBJ2-5, with D perhaps TRBD2 (5 bases). Germline V lookup: CDR1 SGHTA, CDR2 FQGNSA. The CDR3 has 13 residues. V lost 5 bases and J lost 5, with 12 bases in between. The chain's CDR3 is CASSPFPGETQYF. CDR3 in DNA: TGTGCCAGCAGCCCTTTCCCGGGGGAGACCCAGTACTTC.

This CDR3 reads CASSPLTGLSLDTEAFF. CDR3 coding DNA: TGTGCCAGCTCACCACTGACAGGGTTGAGTTTGGACACTGAAGCTTTCTTT. This sequence joins TRBV18 and TRBJ1-1; 7 positions match TRBD1. This CDR3 has 17 residues. CDR1 KGHSH and CDR2 LQKENI come from the germline V gene. Losses at the gene ends were 1 base for V and 3 bases for J; bases not matched to a gene: 11. The whole variable domain, remainder taken from reference TRBV18 and TRBJ1-1, is NAGVMQNPRHLVRRRGQEARLRCSPMKGHSHVYWYRQLPEEGLKFMVYLQKENIIDESGMPKERFSAEFPKEGPSILRIQQVVRGDSAAYFCASSPLTGLSLDTEAFFGQGTRLTVV.

The gene calls are TRBV7-2 and TRBJ1-2; D is uncertain. The V gene lost 4 bases and the J gene lost 4 bases, with 10 bases spanning the gap. Germline CDR1 is SGHTA and CDR2 is FQGNSA. This CDR3 has 13 residues. The CDR3 region has the DNA TGTGCCAGCAGCTCAAGCAGGATCTATGGCTACACCTTC. Its translation is CASSSSRIYGYTF.

The chain has TRBV24-1 and TRBJ1-2, with 11 bases fitting TRBD1. Germline CDR1 is KGHDR and CDR2 is SFDVKD. The CDR3 spans 16 residues. V dropped 3 bases and J dropped 2; count of bases not matched to a gene: 4. The CDR3 here is CATSDRDRGDNYGYTF. DNA of the CDR3: TGTGCCACCAGTGATAGGGACAGGGGGGACAACTATGGCTACACCTTC.

V and J are TRBV2 and TRBJ2-7, with TRBD1 matching over 9 bases. Losses at the gene ends were 7 bases for V and 0 bases for J; bases not matched to a gene: 4. Germline V lookup: CDR1 SNHLY, CDR2 FYNNEI. The CDR3 length is 14 residues. The CDR3 coding sequence is TGTGCCAGCAAAAGACAGGGGGACTCCTACGAGCAGTACTTC. This gives the protein CASKRQGDSYEQYF.

The V gene is TRBV7-2, the J gene TRBJ1-2; 7 bases are shared with TRBD1. From germline, CDR1 is SGHTA and CDR2 FQGNSA. The CDR3 has 14 amino acids. Losses at the gene ends were 4 bases for V and 4 bases for J; bases not matched to a gene: 6. This chain's CDR3 is CASSSPGTVYGYTF. The CDR3 DNA is TGTGCCAGCAGCTCCCCCGGGACAGTCTATGGCTACACCTTC.

The V and J genes are TRBV4-1 and TRBJ2-5; D is unresolved. Germline V CDR1 and CDR2: MGHRA, YSYEKL. Trimming removed 1 base from V and 2 bases from J, with 11 bases in between. The CDR3 spans 15 residues. CDR3 sequence (DNA): TGCGCCAGCAGCCAAGTCGGTGGCAGGCAAGAGACCCAGTACTTC. Translating gives CASSQVGGRQETQYF.

The CDR3 DNA reads TGTGCCAGTAACTCAGACAGGGGGTCACCGAACACCGGGGAGCTGTTTTTT. Protein: CASNSDRGSPNTGELFF. The V gene is TRBV19, the J gene TRBJ2-2, with 9 bases fitting TRBD1. The CDR3 extends over 17 amino acids. Germline CDR1 and CDR2: LNHDA and SQIVND (reference sequence). J lost 0 bases, V lost 7 bases, and 9 bases had no gene match.

This clone has only one observation. This sequence joins TRBV2 and TRBJ1-2; D gene uncertain. This CDR3 region has 12 residues. The germline gives CDR1 SNHLY, CDR2 FYNNEI. With 8 bases removed from V and 7 bases from J, the gap between germline ends came to 14 bases. The CDR3 nucleotides are TGTGCCAGCTATAATGAGGATGTTGGCTACACCTTC. Its translation: CASYNEDVGYTF. The full variable domain, with the rest looked up from reference TRBV2 and TRBJ1-2, is EPEVTQTPSHQVTQMGQEVILRCVPISNHLYFYWYRQILGQKVEFLVSFYNNEISEKSEIFDDQFSVERPDGSNFTLKIRSTKLEDSAMYFCASYNEDVGYTFGSGTRLTVV.